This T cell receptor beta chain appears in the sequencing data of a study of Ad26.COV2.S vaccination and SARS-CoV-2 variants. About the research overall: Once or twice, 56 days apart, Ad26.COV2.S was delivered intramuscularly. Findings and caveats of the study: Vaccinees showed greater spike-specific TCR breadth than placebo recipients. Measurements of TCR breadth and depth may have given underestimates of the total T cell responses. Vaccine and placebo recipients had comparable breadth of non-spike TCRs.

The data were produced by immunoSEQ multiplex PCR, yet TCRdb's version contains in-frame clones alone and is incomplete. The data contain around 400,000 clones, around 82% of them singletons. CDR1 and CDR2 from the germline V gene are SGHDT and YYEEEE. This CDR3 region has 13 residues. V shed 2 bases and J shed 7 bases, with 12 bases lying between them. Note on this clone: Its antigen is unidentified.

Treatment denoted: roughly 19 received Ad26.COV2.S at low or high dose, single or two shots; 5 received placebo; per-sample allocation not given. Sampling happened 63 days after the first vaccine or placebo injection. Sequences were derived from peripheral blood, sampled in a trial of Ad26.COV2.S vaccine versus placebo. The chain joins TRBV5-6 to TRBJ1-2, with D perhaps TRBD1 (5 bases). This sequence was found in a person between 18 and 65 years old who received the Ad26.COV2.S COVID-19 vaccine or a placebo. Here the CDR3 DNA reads TGTGCCAGCAGCTTTTCCCCAGGGAGTGGCTACACCTTC. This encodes CASSFSPGSGYTF.